The sequence of this T cell receptor beta chain was determined in a study of identical twins. V shed 8 bases and J 4 bases; nucleotides not matched to a gene: 5. This CDR3 contains 12 residues. CDR1 is MDHEN, CDR2 SYDVKM, per germline. This clonotype was picked up a small number of times. Using its own MiXCR run on the 5' RACE reads, TCRdb lists one record per CDR3 protein. The sample has roughly 710,000 distinct CDR3 sequences; roughly 6% are singletons. The clonotype comes from a man younger than 30 in good health. The V and J genes are TRBV28 and TRBJ2-7, with 7 bases fitting TRBD2. The material sequenced was naive T cells sorted from blood. This CDR3 reads CASREANYEQYF. The CDR3 coding sequence is TGTGCCAGCCGGGAGGCGAATTACGAGCAGTACTTC.